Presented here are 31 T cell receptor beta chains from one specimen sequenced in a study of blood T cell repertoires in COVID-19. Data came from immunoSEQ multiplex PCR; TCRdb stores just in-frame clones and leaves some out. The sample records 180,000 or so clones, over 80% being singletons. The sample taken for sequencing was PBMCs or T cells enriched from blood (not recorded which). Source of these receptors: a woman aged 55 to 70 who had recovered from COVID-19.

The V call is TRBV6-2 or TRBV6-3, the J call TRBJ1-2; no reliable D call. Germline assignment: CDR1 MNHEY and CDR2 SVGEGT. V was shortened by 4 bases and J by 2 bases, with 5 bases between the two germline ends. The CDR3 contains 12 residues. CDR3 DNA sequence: TGTGCCAGCAGTTTTTCGAACTATGGCTACACCTTC. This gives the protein CASSFSNYGYTF.

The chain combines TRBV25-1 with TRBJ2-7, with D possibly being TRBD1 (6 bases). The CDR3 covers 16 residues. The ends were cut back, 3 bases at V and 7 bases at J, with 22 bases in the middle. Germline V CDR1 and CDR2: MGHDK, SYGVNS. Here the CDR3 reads CASSDTPQGTIGEQYF. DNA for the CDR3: TGTGCCAGCAGTGATACCCCACAGGGAACCATCGGGGAGCAGTACTTC.

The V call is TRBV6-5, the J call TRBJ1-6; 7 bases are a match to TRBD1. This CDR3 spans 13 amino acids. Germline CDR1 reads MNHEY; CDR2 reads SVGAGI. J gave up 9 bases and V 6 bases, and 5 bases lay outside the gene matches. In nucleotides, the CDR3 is TGTGCCAGCAGACCAGGGGGTCGTTCACCCCTCCACTTT. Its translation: CASRPGGRSPLHF.

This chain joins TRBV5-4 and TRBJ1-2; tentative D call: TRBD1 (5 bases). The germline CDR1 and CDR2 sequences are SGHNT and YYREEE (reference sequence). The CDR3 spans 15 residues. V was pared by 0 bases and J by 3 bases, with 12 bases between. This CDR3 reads CASSLDRQNYYGYTF. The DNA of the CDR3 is TGTGCCAGCAGCTTGGACAGGCAAAACTACTATGGCTACACCTTC.

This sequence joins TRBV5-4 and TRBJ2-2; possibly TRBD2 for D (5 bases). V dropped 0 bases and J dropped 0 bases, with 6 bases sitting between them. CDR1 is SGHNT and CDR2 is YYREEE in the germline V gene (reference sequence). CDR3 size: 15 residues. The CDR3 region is CASSLELANTGELFF. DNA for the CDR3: TGTGCCAGCAGCTTGGAACTAGCGAACACCGGGGAGCTGTTTTTT.

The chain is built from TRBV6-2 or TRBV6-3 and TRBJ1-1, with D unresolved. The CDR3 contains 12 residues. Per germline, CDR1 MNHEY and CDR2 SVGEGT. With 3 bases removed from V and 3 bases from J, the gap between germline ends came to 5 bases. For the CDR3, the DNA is TGTGCCAGCAGTTATCTCGACACTGAAGCTTTCTTT. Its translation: CASSYLDTEAFF.

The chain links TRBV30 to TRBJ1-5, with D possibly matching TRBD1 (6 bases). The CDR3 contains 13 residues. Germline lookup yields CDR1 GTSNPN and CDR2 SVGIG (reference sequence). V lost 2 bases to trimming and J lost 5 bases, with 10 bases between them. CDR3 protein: CAWSLTGDQPQHF. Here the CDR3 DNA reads TGTGCCTGGAGTTTGACAGGTGATCAGCCCCAGCATTTT.

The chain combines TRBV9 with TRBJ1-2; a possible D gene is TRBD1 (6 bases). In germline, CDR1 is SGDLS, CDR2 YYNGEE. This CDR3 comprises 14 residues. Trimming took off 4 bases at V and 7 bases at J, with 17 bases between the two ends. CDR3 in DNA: TGTGCCAGCAGCTACCTACAGGGAGAAGCTGGCTACACCTTC. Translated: CASSYLQGEAGYTF.

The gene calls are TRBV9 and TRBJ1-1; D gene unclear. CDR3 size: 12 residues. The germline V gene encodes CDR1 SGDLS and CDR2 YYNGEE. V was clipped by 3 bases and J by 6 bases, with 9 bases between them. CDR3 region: CASSGGVSEAFF. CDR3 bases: TGTGCCAGCAGCGGAGGAGTATCTGAAGCTTTCTTT. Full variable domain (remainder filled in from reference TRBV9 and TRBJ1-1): DSGVTQTPKHLITATGQRVTLRCSPRSGDLSVYWYQQSLDQGLQFLIQYYNGEERAKGNILERFSAQQFPDLHSELNLSSLELGDSALYFCASSGGVSEAFFGQGTRLTVV.

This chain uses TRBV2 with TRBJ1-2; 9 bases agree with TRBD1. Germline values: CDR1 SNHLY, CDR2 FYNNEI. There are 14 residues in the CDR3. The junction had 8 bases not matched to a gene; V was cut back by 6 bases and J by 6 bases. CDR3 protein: CASRDRGTGNGYTF. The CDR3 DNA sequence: TGTGCCAGCAGGGACCGAGGGACAGGGAATGGCTACACCTTC.

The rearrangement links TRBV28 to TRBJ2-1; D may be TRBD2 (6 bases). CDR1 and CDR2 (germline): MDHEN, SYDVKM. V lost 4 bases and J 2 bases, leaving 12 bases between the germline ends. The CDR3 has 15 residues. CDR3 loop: CASSSPGRPYNEQFF. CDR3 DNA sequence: TGTGCCAGCAGTTCTCCAGGGAGGCCCTACAATGAGCAGTTCTTC.

The CDR3 DNA reads as TGTGCCAGCGTTTCGAGTAACTATGGCTACACCTTC. This gives the protein CASVSSNYGYTF. V is TRBV28 and J is TRBJ1-2, with D hard to call. Trimming stripped 8 bases from V and 1 base from J, with 8 bases between. Germline V CDR1 and CDR2: MDHEN, SYDVKM. CDR3 length: 12 residues.

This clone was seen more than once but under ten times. This chain's CDR3 is CASTQGLGPQHF. The CDR3, as DNA: TGTGCCAGTACACAGGGGCTTGGCCCCCAGCATTTT. The chain carries TRBV19 and TRBJ1-5; TRBD1 agrees at 7 bases. Germline V gene sequence: CDR1 LNHDA, CDR2 SQIVND (reference sequence). V was pared by 7 bases and J by 10 bases, with 7 bases of the junction left unmatched. This CDR3 is 12 amino acids long.

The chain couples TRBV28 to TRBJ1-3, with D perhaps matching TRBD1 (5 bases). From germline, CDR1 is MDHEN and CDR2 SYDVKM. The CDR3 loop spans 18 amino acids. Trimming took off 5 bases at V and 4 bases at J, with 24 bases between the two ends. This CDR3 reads CASSPPGVWGVRGNTIYF. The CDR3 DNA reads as TGTGCCAGCAGTCCCCCCGGGGTATGGGGGGTCCGGGGAAACACCATATATTTT.

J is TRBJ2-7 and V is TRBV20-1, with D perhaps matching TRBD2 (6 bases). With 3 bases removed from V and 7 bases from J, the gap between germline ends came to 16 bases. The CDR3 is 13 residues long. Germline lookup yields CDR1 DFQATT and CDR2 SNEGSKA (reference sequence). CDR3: CSASRLTAGEQYF. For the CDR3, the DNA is TGCAGTGCTAGTAGGTTGACCGCGGGGGAGCAGTACTTC.

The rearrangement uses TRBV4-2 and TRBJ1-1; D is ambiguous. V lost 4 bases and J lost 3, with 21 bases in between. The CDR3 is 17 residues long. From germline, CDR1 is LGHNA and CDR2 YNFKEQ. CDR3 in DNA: TGTGCCAGCAGCCCTATTTCGGTCGGTCTGGCGGACACTGAAGCTTTCTTT. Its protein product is CASSPISVGLADTEAFF.

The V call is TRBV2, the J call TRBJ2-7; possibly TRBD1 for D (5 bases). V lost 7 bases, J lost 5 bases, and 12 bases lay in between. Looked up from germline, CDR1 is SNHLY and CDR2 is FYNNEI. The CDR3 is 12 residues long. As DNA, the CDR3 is TGTGCCAGCAACCTAGGGGTACACGAGCAGTACTTC. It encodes CASNLGVHEQYF.

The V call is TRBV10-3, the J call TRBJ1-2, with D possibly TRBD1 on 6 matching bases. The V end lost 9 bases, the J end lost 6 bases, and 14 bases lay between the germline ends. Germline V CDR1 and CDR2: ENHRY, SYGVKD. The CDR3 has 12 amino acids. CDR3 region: CAIEQQGNGYTF. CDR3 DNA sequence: TGTGCCATAGAACAACAGGGAAATGGCTACACCTTC.

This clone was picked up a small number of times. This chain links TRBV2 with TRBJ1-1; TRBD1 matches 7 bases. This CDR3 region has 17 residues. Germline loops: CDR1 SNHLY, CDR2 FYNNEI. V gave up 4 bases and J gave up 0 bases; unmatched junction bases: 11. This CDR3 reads CASSGETGLTMNTEAFF. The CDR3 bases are TGTGCCAGCAGTGGGGAGACAGGGCTAACCATGAACACTGAAGCTTTCTTT.

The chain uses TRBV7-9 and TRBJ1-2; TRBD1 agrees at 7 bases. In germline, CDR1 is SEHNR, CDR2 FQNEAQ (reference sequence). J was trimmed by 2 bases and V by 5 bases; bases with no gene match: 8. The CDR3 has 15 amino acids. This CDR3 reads CASSHTGEENYGYTF. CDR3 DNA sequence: TGTGCCAGCAGCCACACAGGGGAGGAGAACTATGGCTACACCTTC.

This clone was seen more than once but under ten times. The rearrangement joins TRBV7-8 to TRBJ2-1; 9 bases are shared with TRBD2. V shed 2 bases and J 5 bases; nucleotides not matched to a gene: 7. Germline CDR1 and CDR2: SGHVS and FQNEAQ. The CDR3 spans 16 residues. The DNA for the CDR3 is TGTGCCAGCAGCTTATACGGCGGGAGGGTCGACAATGAGCAGTTCTTC. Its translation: CASSLYGGRVDNEQFF. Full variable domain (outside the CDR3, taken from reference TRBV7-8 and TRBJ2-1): GAGVSQSPRYKVAKRGQDVALRCDPISGHVSLFWYQQALGQGPEFLTYFQNEAQLDKSGLPSDRFFAERPEGSVSTLKIQRTQQEDSAVYLCASSLYGGRVDNEQFFGPGTRLTVL.

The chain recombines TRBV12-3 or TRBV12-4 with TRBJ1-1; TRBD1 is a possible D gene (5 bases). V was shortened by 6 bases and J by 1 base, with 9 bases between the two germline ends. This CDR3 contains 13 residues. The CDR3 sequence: CASREGQNTEAFF. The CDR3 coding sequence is TGTGCCAGCAGAGAAGGACAGAACACTGAAGCTTTCTTT.

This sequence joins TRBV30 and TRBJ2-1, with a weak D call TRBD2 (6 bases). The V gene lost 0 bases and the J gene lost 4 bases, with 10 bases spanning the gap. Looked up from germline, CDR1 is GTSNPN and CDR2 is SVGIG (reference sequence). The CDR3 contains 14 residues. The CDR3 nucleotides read TGTGCCTGGAGTGTACTAGCAGAGTACAATGAGCAGTTCTTC. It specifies CAWSVLAEYNEQFF.

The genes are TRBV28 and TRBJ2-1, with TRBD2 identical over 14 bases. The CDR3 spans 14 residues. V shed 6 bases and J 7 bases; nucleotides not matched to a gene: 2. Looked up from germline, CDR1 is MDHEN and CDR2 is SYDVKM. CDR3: CASSRTSGRNEQFF. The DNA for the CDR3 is TGTGCCAGCAGCCGGACTAGCGGGAGGAATGAGCAGTTCTTC.

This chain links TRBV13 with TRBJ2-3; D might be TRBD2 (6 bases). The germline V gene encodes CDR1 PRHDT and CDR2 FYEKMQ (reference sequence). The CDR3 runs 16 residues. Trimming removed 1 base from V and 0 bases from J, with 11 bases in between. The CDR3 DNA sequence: TGTGCCAGCAGCTTAGCCGGGGGATATAGCACAGATACGCAGTATTTT. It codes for CASSLAGGYSTDTQYF. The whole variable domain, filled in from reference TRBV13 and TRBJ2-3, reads AAGVIQSPRHLIKEKRETATLKCYPIPRHDTVYWYQQGPGQDPQFLISFYEKMQSDKGSIPDRFSAQQFSDYHSELNMSSLELGDSALYFCASSLAGGYSTDTQYFGPGTRLTVL.

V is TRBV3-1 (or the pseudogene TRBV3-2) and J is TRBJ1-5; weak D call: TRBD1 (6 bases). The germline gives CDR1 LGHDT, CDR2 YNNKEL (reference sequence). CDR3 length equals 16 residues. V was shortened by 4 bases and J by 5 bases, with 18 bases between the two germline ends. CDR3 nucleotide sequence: TGTGCCAGCAGCCTATCGATTACAGGGCCTTATCAGCCCCAGCATTTT. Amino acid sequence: CASSLSITGPYQPQHF.

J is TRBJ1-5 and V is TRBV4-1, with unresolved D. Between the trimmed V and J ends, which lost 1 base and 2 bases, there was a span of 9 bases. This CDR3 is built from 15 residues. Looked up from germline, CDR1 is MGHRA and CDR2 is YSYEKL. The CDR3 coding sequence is TGCGCCAGCAGCCAAGCTTCGGTGGGCAATCAGCCCCAGCATTTT. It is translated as CASSQASVGNQPQHF.

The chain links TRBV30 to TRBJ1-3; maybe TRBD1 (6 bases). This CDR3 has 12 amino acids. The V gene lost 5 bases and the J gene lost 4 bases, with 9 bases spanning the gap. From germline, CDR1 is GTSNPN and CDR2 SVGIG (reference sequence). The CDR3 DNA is TGTGCCTGGGGGGGACAAGGAAACACCATATATTTT. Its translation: CAWGGQGNTIYF.

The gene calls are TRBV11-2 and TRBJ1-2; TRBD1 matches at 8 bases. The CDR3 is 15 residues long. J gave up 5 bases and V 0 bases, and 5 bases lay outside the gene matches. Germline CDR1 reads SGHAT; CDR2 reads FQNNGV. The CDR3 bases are TGTGCCAGCAGCTTAGACCCAGGGGGCCCTTATGGCTACACCTTC. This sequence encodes CASSLDPGGPYGYTF. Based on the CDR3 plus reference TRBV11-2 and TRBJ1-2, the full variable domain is EAGVAQSPRYKIIEKRQSVAFWCNPISGHATLYWYQQILGQGPKLLIQFQNNGVVDDSQLPKDRFSAERLKGVDSTLKIQPAKLEDSAVYLCASSLDPGGPYGYTFGSGTRLTVV.

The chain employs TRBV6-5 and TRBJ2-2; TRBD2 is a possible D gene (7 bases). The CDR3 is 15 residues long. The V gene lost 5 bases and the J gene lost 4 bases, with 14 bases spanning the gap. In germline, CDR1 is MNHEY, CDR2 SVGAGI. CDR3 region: CASSTQGGGTGELFF. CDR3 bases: TGTGCCAGCAGTACCCAGGGAGGGGGCACCGGGGAGCTGTTTTTT.

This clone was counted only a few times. Written as DNA, the CDR3 is TGTGCCAGCAGTCGGGACAGCAATTCACCCCTCCACTTT. Its protein product is CASSRDSNSPLHF. V and J are TRBV27 and TRBJ1-6; TRBD1 aligns across 7 bases. The length of the CDR3 is 13 residues. With 5 bases clipped from V and 7 bases from J, the junction kept 2 bases outside the gene matches. Germline lookup yields CDR1 MNHEY and CDR2 SMNVEV (reference sequence).